A single sample is the source of the 13 T cell receptor beta chains below, sequenced in a study of shared clonotypes between healthy human individuals. Some clones are missing from TCRdb's copy, which holds only in-frame ones; the method was immunoSEQ multiplex PCR. Of about 2.5 million clones listed, about 90% are singletons. Sequenced sample: naive CD4+ T cells from PBMCs. Subset here: CD45RA+ positively selected. The source of these receptors is a man between 18 and 29 years old in good health. Some clones in this sample may be carry-over from other donors' samples.

This clone was seen a single time. The chain couples TRBV7-2 to TRBJ2-1; TRBD2 aligns across 11 bases. This CDR3 contains 15 residues. Germline CDR1 SGHTA, CDR2 FQGNSA. The junction had 4 bases not matched to a gene; V was cut back by 2 bases and J by 7 bases. CDR3 residues: CASSLTSGSLNEQFF. The CDR3 coding sequence is TGTGCCAGCAGCTTAACTAGCGGGAGTTTAAATGAGCAGTTCTTC. Based on the CDR3 plus reference TRBV7-2 and TRBJ2-1, the full variable domain is GAGVSQSPSNKVTEKGKDVELRCDPISGHTALYWYRQSLGQGLEFLIYFQGNSAPDKSGLPSDRFSAERTGGSVSTLTIQRTQQEDSAVYLCASSLTSGSLNEQFFGPGTRLTVL.

About this clone itself: This CDR3 is also generated by other DNA sequences in the sample. The rearrangement joins TRBV7-3 to TRBJ1-1; D possibly corresponds to TRBD1 (5 bases). Trimming stripped 4 bases from V and 0 bases from J, with 6 bases between. The CDR3 contains 13 residues. CDR1 SGHTA and CDR2 FQGTGA come from the germline V gene. CDR3 DNA: TGTGCCAGCAGCTCAGGGATGAACACTGAAGCTTTCTTT. Translating gives CASSSGMNTEAFF.

A few counts support this clone. Different DNA sequences within this sample yield the same CDR3. This chain connects TRBV9 to TRBJ1-3, with 11 bases lining up with TRBD1. There are 16 residues in the CDR3. The germline gives CDR1 SGDLS, CDR2 YYNGEE. The trim removed 2 bases at V and 0 bases at J, leaving 1 base unmatched. This CDR3 is CASSVGTGGSGNTIYF. In DNA, the CDR3 is TGTGCCAGCAGCGTCGGGACAGGGGGCTCTGGAAACACCATATATTTT.

Turning to this clone: Other DNA variants within this sample encode the same CDR3. The V and J genes are TRBV28 and TRBJ2-7, with TRBD2 matching 11 bases. Looked up from germline, CDR1 is MDHEN and CDR2 is SYDVKM. CDR3 length equals 14 residues. The J segment lost 7 bases and the V segment lost 2 bases, leaving 4 bases of the junction unmatched. The DNA for the CDR3 is TGTGCCAGCAGTTTACTAGCGGGAGGTGGTGAGCAGTACTTC. It specifies CASSLLAGGGEQYF.

CDR3 nucleotide sequence: TGTGCCAGCAGCTTAGACGGGCTAGCGGAAAACATTCAGTACTTC. Amino acid sequence: CASSLDGLAENIQYF. This chain links TRBV7-8 with TRBJ2-4; 7 nucleotides agree with TRBD2. Germline CDR1 SGHVS, CDR2 FQNEAQ. This CDR3 spans 15 amino acids. V shed 1 base, J shed 5 bases, and the junction held 5 bases outside the gene matches. The full variable domain, with the rest looked up from reference TRBV7-8 and TRBJ2-4, is GAGVSQSPRYKVAKRGQDVALRCDPISGHVSLFWYQQALGQGPEFLTYFQNEAQLDKSGLPSDRFFAERPEGSVSTLKIQRTQQEDSAVYLCASSLDGLAENIQYFGAGTRLSVL.

The chain uses TRBV7-3 and TRBJ2-7; 10 bases are a match to TRBD2. In germline, CDR1 is SGHTA, CDR2 FQGTGA. There are 16 residues in the CDR3. V lost 3 bases, J lost 3 bases, and 8 bases stayed unmatched. The DNA of the CDR3 is TGTGCCAGCAGCTTGATGACTAGCGGGTCTGGCTACGAGCAGTACTTC. It codes for CASSLMTSGSGYEQYF.

The CDR3 region is CASSSEGSTDTQYF. CDR3 in DNA: TGTGCCAGCAGTTCAGAGGGGAGCACAGATACGCAGTATTTT. The chain is built from TRBV6-5 and TRBJ2-3; the D call may be TRBD1 or TRBD2 (5 bases each). The CDR3 is made up of 14 amino acids. Germline V gene data show CDR1 as MNHEY and CDR2 as SVGAGI. V lost 4 bases and J lost 0, with 8 bases in between.

The chain has TRBV18 and TRBJ2-3, with 12 nucleotides matching TRBD2. Unmatched junction bases numbered 13, after V lost 6 bases and J lost 3 bases. Germline V gives CDR1 KGHSH, CDR2 LQKENI. The CDR3 is 18 residues long. The CDR3 sequence is CASSHIGTSGLGTDTQYF. The CDR3 DNA follows: TGTGCCAGCTCGCACATCGGGACTAGCGGGTTGGGAACAGATACGCAGTATTTT.

The chain has TRBV2 and TRBJ2-7; 10 bases fit TRBD2. This CDR3 has 15 residues. Per the germline V gene, CDR1 is SNHLY and CDR2 is FYNNEI. Trimming at V came to 6 bases and at J to 4 bases, leaving 9 bases not matched to a gene. The CDR3 DNA follows: TGTGCCAGCAGCGCAGGACTAGCGGAGGGGTACGAGCAGTACTTC. As protein: CASSAGLAEGYEQYF.

The rearrangement links TRBV27 to TRBJ2-7, with 10 bases that match TRBD2. Trimming removed 6 bases from V and 6 bases from J; junction bases left unmatched: 11. Germline CDR1 reads MNHEY; CDR2 reads SMNVEV (reference sequence). This CDR3 is 15 amino acids long. In nucleotides, the CDR3 is TGTGCCAGCAGGCGGGGGCCTAGCGGGAGAGGCGAGCAGTACTTC. Translating gives CASRRGPSGRGEQYF.

The chain combines TRBV9 with TRBJ1-3; unclear D gene. The CDR3 contains 12 residues. Trimming removed 0 bases at V and 10 bases at J, with 8 bases between. CDR1 and CDR2 from the germline V gene are SGDLS and YYNGEE. The CDR3 nucleotides read TGTGCCAGCAGCGTAGTCCAAGGGACCATATATTTT. Its protein is CASSVVQGTIYF.

The chain combines TRBV7-3 with TRBJ2-2; a weak D match, TRBD2 (5 bases). The germline CDR1 and CDR2 sequences are SGHTA and FQGTGA. V gave up 2 bases and J gave up 5 bases, with 9 bases separating them. This CDR3 contains 14 residues. CDR3 coding DNA: TGTGCCAGCAGCTTAGCGGGTTTAACCGGGGAGCTGTTTTTT. This gives the protein CASSLAGLTGELFF. Full variable domain (rest looked up from reference TRBV7-3 and TRBJ2-2): GAGVSQTPSNKVTEKGKYVELRCDPISGHTALYWYRQSLGQGPEFLIYFQGTGAADDSGLPNDRFFAVRPEGSVSTLKIQRTERGDSAVYLCASSLAGLTGELFFGEGSRLTVL.

This rearrangement joins TRBV10-3 to TRBJ2-7; weak D call: TRBD1 (5 bases). CDR1 and CDR2 (germline): ENHRY, SYGVKD. The CDR3 consists of 13 residues. The V end was cut by 6 bases, the J end by 3 bases, with 12 bases between. The CDR3 nucleotides are TGTGCCATCAGCCCAGACAGATACTACGAGCAGTACTTC. As protein: CAISPDRYYEQYF.